The rows below give T cell receptor beta chains drawn from one sample of a study of blood T cell repertoires in COVID-19. Only in-frame clones appear in the TCRdb table, and some are missing; sequencing was by immunoSEQ multiplex PCR. The sample holds roughly 150,000 clones, 70% to 85% seen once. Sequenced: peripheral blood. These receptors were taken from a woman aged 50 to 65 with acute or convalescent COVID-19. Both conserved end residues are part of each CDR3. Fields, in order: D gene, clone size, J gene, V gene, CDR3 protein, CDR3 DNA. D genes are given only for firm matches. The listing skips clone size in some rows; elsewhere it reads once, few, many or a size class.

TRBD2 | - | TRBJ2-1 | TRBV5-6 | CASSHRGGNEQFF | TGTGCCAGCAGCCATCGCGGGGGCAATGAGCAGTTCTTC
- | few | TRBJ1-1 | TRBV9 | CASSVGGSNTEAFF | TGTGCCAGCAGCGTAGGGGGCAGTAACACTGAAGCTTTCTTT
- | - | TRBJ2-7 | TRBV6-5 | CASRQGYEQYF | TGTGCCAGCAGGCAGGGGTACGAGCAGTACTTC
TRBD2 | - | TRBJ2-1 | TRBV7-2 | CASSPRLAGGPGNEQFF | TGTGCCAGCAGCCCGAGACTAGCGGGAGGGCCGGGTAATGAGCAGTTCTTC
- | - | TRBJ2-3 | TRBV7-9 | CASSLALGATDTQYF | TGTGCCAGCAGCTTAGCGCTTGGAGCAACAGATACGCAGTATTTT
TRBD1 | - | TRBJ1-2 | TRBV6-2/TRBV6-3 | CASSPGQGARGYTF | TGTGCCAGCAGTCCGGGACAGGGGGCGCGTGGCTACACCTTC
- | - | TRBJ2-1 | TRBV19 | CASEQGRSYNEQFF | TGTGCCAGCGAACAGGGCAGGTCCTACAATGAGCAGTTCTTC
TRBD1 | - | TRBJ1-5 | TRBV10-3 | CAISAGQGGRQPQHF | TGTGCCATCAGTGCCGGACAGGGTGGGCGTCAGCCCCAGCATTTT
TRBD1 | - | TRBJ2-7 | TRBV5-5 | CASSPLPTGGYEQYF | TGTGCCAGCAGCCCGCTCCCGACAGGGGGCTACGAGCAGTACTTC
TRBD2 | - | TRBJ2-5 | TRBV12-3/TRBV12-4 | CASSFPSGLPYF | TGTGCCAGCAGTTTCCCTAGCGGGCTCCCTTACTTC
- | once | TRBJ1-5 | TRBV6-1 | CASSEAWGVGQPQHF | TGTGCCAGCAGTGAAGCGTGGGGAGTGGGACAGCCCCAGCATTTT
TRBD1 | - | TRBJ1-2 | TRBV2 | CASRTGGVSGYTF | TGTGCCAGCCGGACAGGGGGCGTATCTGGCTACACCTTC
- | - | TRBJ2-1 | TRBV29-1 | CSVASGSGDSYNEQFF | TGCAGCGTCGCTAGCGGTTCAGGGGACTCCTACAATGAGCAGTTCTTC
TRBD1 | - | TRBJ1-4 | TRBV6-1 | CASSENFQGGFF | TGTGCCAGCAGTGAAAACTTTCAGGGGGGGTTTTTT
TRBD2 | - | TRBJ2-7 | TRBV5-6 | CASSLFVAGGQSYEQYF | TGTGCCAGCAGCTTGTTTGTAGCGGGGGGGCAATCCTACGAGCAGTACTTC
- | - | TRBJ2-2 | TRBV30 | CAWRRGHTGELFF | TGTGCCTGGAGGCGGGGCCACACCGGGGAGCTGTTTTTT
- | - | TRBJ2-3 | TRBV7-2 | CASSFNIFTDTQYF | TGTGCCAGCAGCTTCAACATCTTCACAGATACGCAGTATTTT
- | - | TRBJ1-4 | TRBV25-1 | CASSDRGASEKLFF | TGTGCCAGCAGTGATCGTGGGGCTTCTGAAAAACTGTTTTTT
- | few | TRBJ1-5 | TRBV15 | CATSRDPSGVAQPQHF | TGTGCCACCAGCAGAGATCCATCGGGGGTGGCTCAGCCCCAGCATTTT
TRBD1 | - | TRBJ2-2 | TRBV6-2/TRBV6-3 | CASSFDRVGLTGELFF | TGTGCCAGCAGTTTCGACAGGGTCGGTTTAACCGGGGAGCTGTTTTTT
- | - | TRBJ1-5 | TRBV18 | CASSPVNQPQHF | TGTGCCAGCTCACCAGTAAATCAGCCCCAGCATTTT
TRBD1 | - | TRBJ1-1 | TRBV7-7 | CASSPPGQGDTEAFF | TGTGCCAGCAGCCCGCCGGGACAGGGGGACACTGAAGCTTTCTTT
- | once | TRBJ2-7 | TRBV6-5 | CASSYPGQGGHEQYF | TGTGCCAGCAGTTACCCCGGGCAGGGTGGTCACGAGCAGTACTTC
TRBD1 | - | TRBJ2-3 | TRBV10-3 | CAITRGTGGSDTQYF | TGTGCCATCACTAGGGGGACAGGAGGTTCAGATACGCAGTATTTT
- | - | TRBJ2-1 | TRBV28 | CASNSGTNELEQFF | TGTGCCAGCAACTCCGGGACAAACGAGCTTGAGCAGTTCTTC
TRBD1 | - | TRBJ1-3 | TRBV2 | CASSRGLSGNTIYF | TGTGCCAGCAGCAGGGGGCTATCTGGAAACACCATATATTTT
TRBD1 | - | TRBJ2-7 | TRBV9 | CASSVTGGYYEQYF | TGTGCCAGCAGCGTAACAGGGGGCTACTACGAGCAGTACTTC